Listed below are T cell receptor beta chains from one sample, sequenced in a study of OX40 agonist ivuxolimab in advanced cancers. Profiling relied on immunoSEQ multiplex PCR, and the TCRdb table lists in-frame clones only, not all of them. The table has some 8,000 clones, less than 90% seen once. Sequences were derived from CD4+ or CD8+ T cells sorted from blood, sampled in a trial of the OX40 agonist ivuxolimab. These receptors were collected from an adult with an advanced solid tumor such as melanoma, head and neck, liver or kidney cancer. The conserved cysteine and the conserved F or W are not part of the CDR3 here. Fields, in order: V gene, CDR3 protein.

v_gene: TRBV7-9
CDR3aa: ASSLPTGGKGYT

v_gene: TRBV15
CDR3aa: ATTKGGTPINTGELF

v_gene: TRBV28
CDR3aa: ASSSHGLAGGKLDEQF

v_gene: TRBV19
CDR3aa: ASSPTGTGGIGYT

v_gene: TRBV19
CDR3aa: ASSIVAQGAQY

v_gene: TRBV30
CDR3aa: AWSEAGYEQY

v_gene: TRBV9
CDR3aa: ASSSGQSYEQY

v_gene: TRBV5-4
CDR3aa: ASSQRTSGRTGELF

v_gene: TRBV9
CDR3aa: ASSEPTGTSSYNEQF

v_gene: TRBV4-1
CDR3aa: ASSQRAQGNYEQY

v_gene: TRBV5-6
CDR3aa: ASSLGDTQY

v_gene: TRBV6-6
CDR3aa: ASSYAQGLTGELF

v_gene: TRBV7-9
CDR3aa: ASSLVLGQYSYEQY

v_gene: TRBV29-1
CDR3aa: SVAASGSYEQY

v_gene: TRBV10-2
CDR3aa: ASSSTGLNNEKLF

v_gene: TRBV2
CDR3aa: ASSESARTTYNEQF

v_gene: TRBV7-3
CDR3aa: ASSPLASSYNEQF

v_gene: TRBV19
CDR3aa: ASSIGLAGGRNEQY

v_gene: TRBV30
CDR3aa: AWAGGLAAPTLNTDTQY

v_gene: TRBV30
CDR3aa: AWSVDRYYGYT

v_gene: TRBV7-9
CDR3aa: ASSWTGQGANYGYT

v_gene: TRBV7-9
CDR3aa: ASSLDRSGGIQTQY

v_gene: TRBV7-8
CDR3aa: ASSLASGSIYEQY

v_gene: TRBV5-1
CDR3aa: ATRSGQGAWNTEAF

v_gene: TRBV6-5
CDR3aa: ASSEYGVHYEQY

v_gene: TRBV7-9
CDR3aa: ASSLAGLTAGGTEAF

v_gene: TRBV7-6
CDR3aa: ASSTGGAGNTIY

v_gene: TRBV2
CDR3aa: ATQEMGSFDAF

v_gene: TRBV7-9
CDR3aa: ASSFPSGREQF

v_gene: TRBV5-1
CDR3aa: ASKSQPGTGEEGNEKLF

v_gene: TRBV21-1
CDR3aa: ASILNKRRAHGELF

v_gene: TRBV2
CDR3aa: ASSDYLGRNEQF

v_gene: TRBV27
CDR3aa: ASSLWLGNTIY

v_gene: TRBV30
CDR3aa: AWSGGGAEAF

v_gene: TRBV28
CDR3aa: ASSLRWLAEVSYEQY

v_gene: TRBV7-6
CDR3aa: ASSSPTDSAYEQY

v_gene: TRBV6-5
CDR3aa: ASSYGGTGYSEQY